This TCR beta chain is drawn from a study of T cells after yellow fever vaccination. This CDR3 has 14 residues. Germline CDR1 DFQATT, CDR2 SNEGSKA (reference sequence). General study findings and limits: Once the booster was given, most primary-vaccination clones reappeared, at about 95% for CD4 and approximately 88% for CD8. Though it reached lower strength, the secondary response hit its peak faster, day 5 versus 15. CD4 and CD8 compartments shared a small share of clonotypes, likely from convergent recombination.

The authors made TCR cDNA by 5'RACE template switching, adding a universal primer site and UMIs. TCRdb reprocessed the 5' RACE reads via MiXCR and lists one record per CDR3 protein. The sample yields approximately 600,000 distinct CDR3 sequences, roughly an eighth seen once. A few counts support this clonotype. Antigen: not known. One junction end disagrees with the germline gene, perhaps due to a read error. This specimen consisted of PBMCs, obtained on the day of the yellow fever booster vaccination. The clonotype originates from a man aged 25 to 40 who received the YFV17D yellow fever vaccine. The V call is TRBV20-1, the J call TRBJ2-3; 7 nucleotides line up with TRBD1. The DNA of the CDR3 is TGCAGTGCCAGAGGACAGGATACACGAGATACGCAGTATTTT. It specifies CSARGQDTRDTQYF.